The rows below give T cell receptor beta chains drawn from one sample of a study of blood T cell repertoires in COVID-19. Assay: immunoSEQ multiplex PCR; the TCRdb copy retains only in-frame clones and omits some. The sample consists of some 220,000 clones, 85% of them appearing once. The specimen was peripheral blood. The receptors stem from a man aged 50 to 60 with COVID-19, enrolled during active disease. The CDR3 runs from the conserved cysteine through the conserved F or W. Fields, in order: J gene, D gene, V gene, clone size, CDR3 protein, CDR3 DNA. The D gene is left open where the match is weak. Clone sizes are given selectively: once, few, many, or a class where the clone is expanded.

J gene: TRBJ2-5
D gene: NA
V gene: TRBV7-8
clone size: NA
CDR3 protein: CASSRDNVETQYF
CDR3 DNA: TGTGCCAGCAGCCGGGACAATGTTGAGACCCAGTACTTC

J gene: TRBJ1-2
D gene: TRBD1
V gene: TRBV9
clone size: NA
CDR3 protein: CASSVHPGQGDGYTF
CDR3 DNA: TGTGCCAGCAGCGTTCATCCGGGACAGGGTGATGGCTACACCTTC

J gene: TRBJ1-1
D gene: NA
V gene: TRBV12-3/TRBV12-4
clone size: NA
CDR3 protein: CASSFGENTEAFF
CDR3 DNA: TGTGCCAGCAGTTTCGGGGAGAACACTGAAGCTTTCTTT

J gene: TRBJ2-7
D gene: NA
V gene: TRBV5-1
clone size: NA
CDR3 protein: CASSLGPARGAYEQYF
CDR3 DNA: TGCGCCAGCAGCTTGGGCCCGGCCCGGGGTGCCTACGAGCAGTACTTC

J gene: TRBJ1-2
D gene: TRBD1
V gene: TRBV6-6
clone size: NA
CDR3 protein: CASSPQGQYGYTF
CDR3 DNA: TGTGCCAGCAGTCCACAGGGGCAGTATGGCTACACCTTC

J gene: TRBJ2-1
D gene: TRBD2
V gene: TRBV7-8
clone size: NA
CDR3 protein: CASSLTLTSGGFYEQFF
CDR3 DNA: TGTGCCAGCAGCTTAACCCTAACTAGCGGGGGGTTCTATGAGCAGTTCTTC

J gene: TRBJ1-2
D gene: NA
V gene: TRBV9
clone size: NA
CDR3 protein: CASSAQGGSYGYTF
CDR3 DNA: TGTGCCAGCAGCGCACAGGGTGGATCCTATGGCTACACCTTC

J gene: TRBJ1-1
D gene: NA
V gene: TRBV15
clone size: NA
CDR3 protein: CATQTGLNTEAFF
CDR3 DNA: TGTGCCACTCAGACAGGCCTGAACACTGAAGCTTTCTTT

J gene: TRBJ2-5
D gene: NA
V gene: TRBV4-2
clone size: few
CDR3 protein: CASSPGPAVQGSGQYF
CDR3 DNA: TGTGCCAGCAGCCCCGGTCCAGCGGTCCAGGGGAGTGGCCAGTACTTC

J gene: TRBJ2-7
D gene: NA
V gene: TRBV12-3/TRBV12-4
clone size: NA
CDR3 protein: CASSLVQYEQYF
CDR3 DNA: TGTGCCAGCAGTTTAGTACAGTACGAGCAGTACTTC

J gene: TRBJ2-3
D gene: TRBD2
V gene: TRBV9
clone size: NA
CDR3 protein: CASSVWRGGLSDTQYF
CDR3 DNA: TGTGCCAGCAGCGTATGGCGGGGGGGCCTCTCAGATACGCAGTATTTT

J gene: TRBJ1-2
D gene: NA
V gene: TRBV6-5
clone size: NA
CDR3 protein: CASSFGNYGYTF
CDR3 DNA: TGTGCCAGCAGTTTCGGGAACTATGGCTACACCTTC

J gene: TRBJ2-2
D gene: TRBD1
V gene: TRBV7-9
clone size: NA
CDR3 protein: CASSLRGSGGASGELFF
CDR3 DNA: TGTGCCAGCAGCTTAAGGGGGTCAGGGGGCGCGTCCGGGGAGCTGTTTTTT

J gene: TRBJ1-6
D gene: TRBD1
V gene: TRBV6-5
clone size: once
CDR3 protein: CASSYQGGTPYSPLHF
CDR3 DNA: TGTGCCAGCAGTTACCAGGGGGGCACCCCCTATTCACCCCTCCACTTT